The 10 T cell receptor beta chains below all came from one sample that was sequenced in a study of Ad26.COV2.S vaccination and SARS-CoV-2 variants. The repertoire was sequenced with immunoSEQ multiplex PCR; TCRdb's copy has only in-frame clones and lacks some. The data contain 350,000 to 500,000 clones, roughly 89% of them singletons. The sample's treatment: around 19 received Ad26.COV2.S at low or high dose, single or two shots; about 5 received placebo; per-sample allocation not given. Sample collection was performed on day 63 after the first vaccine or placebo injection. Sequencing used peripheral blood, obtained in a trial of Ad26.COV2.S vaccine versus placebo. All receptors derive from a person between 18 and 59 years old who received the Ad26.COV2.S COVID-19 vaccine or a placebo.

This clone turned up a few times. The chain recombines TRBV27 with TRBJ1-1; no clear D gene. Trimming cost V 5 bases and J 3 bases, with 19 bases left between them. The germline V gene has CDR1 MNHEY and CDR2 SMNVEV (reference sequence). The CDR3 sequence is 16 residues long. Here the CDR3 reads CASSPKNMVVDTEAFF. The CDR3 DNA is TGTGCCAGCAGTCCAAAAAACATGGTCGTGGACACTGAAGCTTTCTTT.

This chain joins TRBV7-9 and TRBJ1-1, with TRBD1 as a possible D gene (5 bases). V gave up 5 bases and J gave up 1 base, with 14 bases separating them. Germline assignment: CDR1 SEHNR and CDR2 FQNEAQ (reference sequence). This CDR3 has 15 amino acids. CDR3 coding DNA: TGTGCCAGCAGCCCAAACCAGGGCGAGAACACTGAAGCTTTCTTT. Amino acid sequence: CASSPNQGENTEAFF.

The count of this clone is one. The chain links TRBV7-8 to TRBJ2-5, with D maybe TRBD2 (5 bases). This CDR3 has 13 amino acids. The V gene's germline CDR1 is SGHVS and CDR2 FQNEAQ. V dropped 4 bases and J dropped 5 bases, with 11 bases sitting between them. In DNA, the CDR3 is TGTGCCAGCAGCTGGCGTTCGGGGGAGACCCAGTACTTC. Amino acids: CASSWRSGETQYF.

V is TRBV9 and J is TRBJ1-2; D is perhaps TRBD1 (6 bases). There are 13 residues in the CDR3. Germline assignment: CDR1 SGDLS and CDR2 YYNGEE. Trimming took off 4 bases at V and 8 bases at J, with 15 bases between the two ends. The CDR3 spells CASSLTGARGYTF. The CDR3, as DNA: TGTGCCAGCAGCCTCACGGGGGCTCGGGGCTACACCTTC.

The rearrangement links TRBV7-2 to TRBJ1-3, with a weak D call TRBD1 (5 bases). The CDR3 runs 14 residues. V was pared by 3 bases and J by 1 base, with 7 bases between. From germline, CDR1 is SGHTA and CDR2 FQGNSA. The CDR3 protein is CASSFGGSGNTIYF. In DNA, the CDR3 is TGTGCCAGCAGCTTTGGGGGGTCTGGAAACACCATATATTTT.

This clone appeared a single time. The chain links TRBV18 to TRBJ1-3; D ambiguous. Germline assignment: CDR1 KGHSH and CDR2 LQKENI. V dropped 2 bases and J dropped 2 bases, with 10 bases sitting between them. CDR3 length: 15 residues. The CDR3 nucleotides read TGTGCCAGCTCACCAACAGCGACGCCTGGAAACACCATATATTTT. Its protein product is CASSPTATPGNTIYF.

V and J are TRBV7-9 and TRBJ2-5, with no clear D. The length of the CDR3 is 14 residues. Deletions cut 6 bases from V and 5 bases from J, with 16 bases between. Germline V gene sequence: CDR1 SEHNR, CDR2 FQNEAQ (reference sequence). The CDR3 is CASRPGIKPETQYF. CDR3 DNA sequence: TGTGCCAGCAGGCCCGGCATCAAGCCGGAGACCCAGTACTTC.

The CDR3 spells CASSSLFRDRAGANVLTF. CDR3 in DNA: TGTGCCAGCAGCTCTCTCTTTAGGGACAGGGCTGGGGCCAACGTCCTGACTTTC. The chain is built from TRBV11-2 and TRBJ2-6, with 9 bases identical to TRBD1. The CDR3 totals 18 residues. CDR1 SGHAT and CDR2 FQNNGV come from the germline V gene. Trimming at V came to 4 bases and at J to 2 bases, leaving 9 bases not matched to a gene.

This chain links TRBV21-1 with TRBJ2-5; no check of the table's D call, TRBD2, against the DNA was made. TRBV21-1 is an annotated pseudogene. There are 14 residues in the CDR3. CDR3 coding DNA: TGTGCCAGCAGCAAAGACCGGGGGCAAGAGACCCAGTACTTC. Protein product: CASSKDRGQETQYF.

The chain uses TRBV7-2 and TRBJ2-5; 15 bases fit TRBD2. From germline, CDR1 is SGHTA and CDR2 FQGNSA. CDR3 length: 16 amino acids. V was clipped by 3 bases and J by 5 bases; unmatched bases: 4. The CDR3 bases are TGTGCCAGCAGCTTGGGACTAGCGGGGGGAAGGGAGACCCAGTACTTC. It yields the protein CASSLGLAGGRETQYF.